This T cell receptor (beta chain) was retrieved from a study of blood T cell repertoires in COVID-19. Generated by immunoSEQ multiplex PCR, the TCRdb table keeps only in-frame clones and is missing some. The sample has 250,000 to 300,000 clones, around 86% seen once. Trimming cost V 3 bases and J 4 bases; bases outside gene matches: 3. The CDR3 has 14 residues. Germline loops: CDR1 KGHSH, CDR2 LQKENI. The sequencing input was peripheral blood. The receptor was isolated from a woman aged 40 to 55 who had recovered from COVID-19. V is TRBV18 and J is TRBJ2-1; TRBD1 matches 7 bases. In DNA form, the CDR3 reads TGTGCCAGCTCACCCGGGACAGAGTACAATGAGCAGTTCTTC. Its translation: CASSPGTEYNEQFF.